The clone carrying this T cell receptor (beta chain) was observed a handful of times. As yet, its antigen is unknown. This specimen comes from a study of T cell responses to AZD1222 COVID-19 vaccine. Whole-study results and caveats: Vaccine-associated CD4 TCRs ranged over spike, dominating at 160-218 and 743-854.

Profiling relied on immunoSEQ multiplex PCR, and the TCRdb table lists in-frame clones only, not all of them. The sample includes some 180,000 clones, 80% to 95% of them seen just once. The sequence was obtained from an adult who received the AZD1222 COVID-19 vaccine. The source was peripheral blood, collected 28 days after the second AZD1222 dose.

CDR3 in amino acids: CASSRGIGTEAFF. The CDR3 DNA reads TGTGCCAGCAGCCGGGGGATCGGAACTGAAGCTTTCTTT. J is TRBJ1-1 and V is TRBV11-3; TRBD1 might be the D (5 bases). The germline V gene has CDR1 SGHNT and CDR2 YENEEA. The CDR3 totals 13 residues. Trimming cost V 5 bases and J 5 bases, with 12 bases left between them. Full variable domain (remainder filled in from reference TRBV11-3 and TRBJ1-1): EAGVVQSPRYKIIEKKQPVAFWCNPISGHNTLYWYLQNLGQGPELLIRYENEEAVDDSQLPKDRFSAERLKGVDSTLKIQPAELGDSAVYLCASSRGIGTEAFFGQGTRLTVV.